This TCR beta chain was profiled in a study of blood T cell repertoires in COVID-19. Turning to the study itself: The United States, Italy and Spain provided the acute and convalescent COVID-19 samples. The cDNA or gDNA used as material had been derived from T cells, B-cell-depleted T cells, or PBMCs.

Generated by immunoSEQ multiplex PCR, the TCRdb table keeps only in-frame clones and is missing some. The table shows about 210,000 clones, with 80% to 90% occurring only once. V trimming: 2 bases; J trimming: 2 bases; junction bases outside the gene matches: 22. CDR3 length: 21 amino acids. Germline-derived CDR1 and CDR2 are SGHDN and FVKESK. The sequenced sample was peripheral blood. The sequence was obtained from a man aged 50 to 60 with active or convalescent COVID-19. The gene calls are TRBV14 and TRBJ2-7; the match to TRBD2 covers 9 bases. The CDR3 region is CASSQQPPFISGGLITYEQYV. The CDR3 DNA sequence: TGTGCCAGCAGCCAACAGCCCCCATTTATTAGCGGGGGCCTTATAACCTACGAGCAGTACGTC.